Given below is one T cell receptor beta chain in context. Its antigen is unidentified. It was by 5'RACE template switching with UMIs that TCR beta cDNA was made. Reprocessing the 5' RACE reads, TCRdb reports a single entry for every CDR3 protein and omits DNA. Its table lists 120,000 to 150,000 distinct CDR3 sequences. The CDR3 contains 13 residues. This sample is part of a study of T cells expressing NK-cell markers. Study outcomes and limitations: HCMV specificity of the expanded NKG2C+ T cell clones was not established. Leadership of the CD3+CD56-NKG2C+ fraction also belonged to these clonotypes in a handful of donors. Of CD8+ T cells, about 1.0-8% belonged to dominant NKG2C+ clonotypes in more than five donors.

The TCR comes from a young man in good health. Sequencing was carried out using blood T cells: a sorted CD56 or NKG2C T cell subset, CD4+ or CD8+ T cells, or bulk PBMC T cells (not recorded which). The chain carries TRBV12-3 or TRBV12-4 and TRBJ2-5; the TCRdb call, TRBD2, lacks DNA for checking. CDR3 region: CASTRGVPETQYF.